The 29 T cell receptor beta chains listed next were all sequenced from one sample in a study of blood T cell repertoires in COVID-19. This table comes from immunoSEQ multiplex PCR, and its TCRdb copy is limited to in-frame clones, with some not included. The top ten clones hold 2% of a sample with around 300,000 clones, more than 70% of them seen once. The material sequenced was PBMCs or T cells enriched from blood (not recorded which). The receptors were gathered from a woman aged 60-70 years in a cohort exposed to, infected with or recovered from COVID-19 (not recorded which).

V and J are TRBV9 and TRBJ2-1; 13 bases map to TRBD2. Trimming took 3 bases from V and 8 from J; bases not matched to a gene: 14. This CDR3 is built from 18 residues. CDR1 and CDR2 (germline): SGDLS, YYNGEE. The CDR3 coding sequence is TGTGCCAGCAGCGGCCAGGGGGTCGGACTAGCGGGAGTCTATGAGCAGTTCTTC. Translated, it gives CASSGQGVGLAGVYEQFF.

The chain uses TRBV5-1 and TRBJ1-4, with a tentative D call TRBD1 (6 bases). CDR1 is SGHRS, CDR2 YFSETQ, per germline. This CDR3 has 14 amino acids. Trimming pared 5 bases from V and 8 bases from J, leaving 16 bases between. The CDR3 coding sequence is TGCGCCAGCAGAAAGGGTGGGGGCAACGAAAAACTGTTTTTT. It is translated as CASRKGGGNEKLFF.

This sequence joins TRBV19 and TRBJ2-5; D possibly corresponds to TRBD1 (5 bases). In germline, CDR1 is LNHDA, CDR2 SQIVND (reference sequence). CDR3 length: 13 amino acids. V shed 6 bases and J shed 5 bases, with 13 bases lying between them. The DNA of the CDR3 is TGTGCCAGTAGGGCAGGGAATGCCGAGACCCAGTACTTC. This sequence encodes CASRAGNAETQYF. The entire variable domain, with the rest obtained from reference TRBV19 and TRBJ2-5, is as follows: DGGITQSPKYLFRKEGQNVTLSCEQNLNHDAMYWYRQDPGQGLRLIYYSQIVNDFQKGDIAEGYSVSREKKESFPLTVTSAQKNPTAFYLCASRAGNAETQYFGPGTRLLVL.

The CDR3 loop reads CAWSDRDYEQYF. The CDR3 bases are TGTGCCTGGAGTGACAGAGACTACGAGCAGTACTTC. This chain links TRBV30 with TRBJ2-7, with no clear D. The CDR3 is 12 amino acids. Per germline, CDR1 GTSNPN and CDR2 SVGIG (reference sequence). The ends were cut back, 1 base at V and 3 bases at J, with 7 bases in the middle.

This rearrangement joins TRBV28 to TRBJ2-1, with 10 nucleotides matching TRBD2. The CDR3 is 15 residues long. Germline assignment: CDR1 MDHEN and CDR2 SYDVKM. Unmatched junction bases numbered 10, after V lost 6 bases and J lost 8 bases. The CDR3 is CASRPSSGSRDEQFF. For the CDR3, the DNA is TGTGCCAGCAGGCCTTCTAGCGGGAGTCGGGATGAGCAGTTCTTC. The full variable domain, rest sourced from reference TRBV28 and TRBJ2-1, is DVKVTQSSRYLVKRTGEKVFLECVQDMDHENMFWYRQDPGLGLRLIYFSYDVKMKEKGDIPEGYSVSREKKERFSLILESASTNQTSMYLCASRPSSGSRDEQFFGPGTRLTVL.

The CDR3 DNA reads TGTGCCAGCTCACCACTACAGGGGACCTACGAGCAGTACTTC. Translation: CASSPLQGTYEQYF. The chain carries TRBV18 and TRBJ2-7; 7 bases align to TRBD1. The trim removed 1 base at V and 2 bases at J, leaving 2 bases unmatched. Germline CDR1 is KGHSH and CDR2 is LQKENI. CDR3 length: 14 amino acids.

The chain employs TRBV30 and TRBJ1-2, with D uncertain. The V gene's germline CDR1 is GTSNPN and CDR2 SVGIG (reference sequence). V was trimmed by 5 bases and J by 1 base, leaving 8 bases between them. This CDR3 contains 12 residues. Here the CDR3 DNA reads TGTGCCTGGGTACGGGATAACTATGGCTACACCTTC. This gives the protein CAWVRDNYGYTF.

V gene TRBV6-5 combines with J gene TRBJ2-7; 7 bases are a match to TRBD1. The V gene end was trimmed by 8 bases and the J gene end by 2 bases; junction bases not matched to a gene: 6. The germline CDR1 and CDR2 sequences are MNHEY and SVGAGI. CDR3 size: 13 residues. This CDR3 reads CASLYRGAYEQYF. Here the CDR3 DNA reads TGTGCCAGCCTGTACAGGGGTGCCTACGAGCAGTACTTC.

This chain uses TRBV27 with TRBJ2-1; D might be TRBD2 (6 bases). CDR1 is MNHEY and CDR2 is SMNVEV in the germline V gene (reference sequence). The CDR3 length is 18 residues. V was clipped by 2 bases and J by 5 bases, with 22 bases between them. CDR3 DNA sequence: TGTGCCAGCAGTTTAAACCGACTGGCGGGGCTCGGGAACAATGAGCAGTTCTTC. Translated: CASSLNRLAGLGNNEQFF.

The chain is built from TRBV4-1 and TRBJ1-5; no firm D call. The CDR3 runs to 16 residues. Trimming shortened V by 3 bases and J by 2 bases, and 14 bases separated the two germline ends. Per the germline V gene, CDR1 is MGHRA and CDR2 is YSYEKL. CDR3 region: CASSQADGRRNQPQHF. The CDR3 DNA follows: TGCGCCAGCAGCCAGGCCGACGGGAGACGCAATCAGCCCCAGCATTTT.

This rearrangement joins TRBV2 to TRBJ2-3; 12 bases match TRBD2. J gave up 7 bases and V 4 bases, and 3 bases lay outside the gene matches. The germline gives CDR1 SNHLY, CDR2 FYNNEI. CDR3 size: 14 residues. CDR3 coding DNA: TGTGCCAGCAGTGGGACTAGCGGGACACATACGCAGTATTTT. This encodes CASSGTSGTHTQYF.

J is TRBJ2-1 and V is TRBV3-1 (or the pseudogene TRBV3-2), with 8 bases lining up with TRBD1. V was clipped by 4 bases and J by 6 bases; unmatched bases: 5. This CDR3 comprises 14 residues. CDR1 and CDR2 from the germline V gene are LGHDT and YNNKEL (reference sequence). CDR3: CASSLQGAINEQFF. CDR3 in DNA: TGTGCCAGCAGCCTGCAGGGGGCGATCAATGAGCAGTTCTTC.

The chain uses TRBV5-6 and TRBJ2-1, with TRBD2 as a possible D gene (5 bases). V lost 1 base and J lost 9, with 8 bases in between. In germline, CDR1 is SGHDT, CDR2 YYEEEE. The CDR3 spans 12 residues. CDR3 sequence (DNA): TGTGCCAGCAGCTTGCGGGGTACTGAGCAGTTCTTC. Translation: CASSLRGTEQFF.

J is TRBJ2-1 and V is TRBV7-9, with a weak D call TRBD2 (5 bases). In germline, CDR1 is SEHNR, CDR2 FQNEAQ (reference sequence). Trimming removed 5 bases at V and 0 bases at J, with 14 bases between. CDR3 size: 16 residues. The CDR3 is CASSDRTGSSYNEQFF. CDR3 DNA sequence: TGTGCCAGCAGCGACCGGACGGGAAGCTCCTACAATGAGCAGTTCTTC.

The chain links TRBV18 to TRBJ2-7; 11 bases match TRBD2. In germline, CDR1 is KGHSH, CDR2 LQKENI. V lost 3 bases to trimming and J lost 4 bases; unmatched junction nucleotides: 8. The CDR3 contains 16 residues. The CDR3 here is CASSPSLAGVVYEQYF. CDR3 DNA: TGTGCCAGCTCACCCTCACTAGCGGGAGTTGTTTACGAGCAGTACTTC.

The genes are TRBV21-1 and TRBJ1-2. TRBV21-1 is classified as a pseudogene. The CDR3 has 15 residues. Here the CDR3 reads CASSKRSAGLYGYTF. The CDR3, as DNA: TGTGCCAGCAGCAAGAGGTCAGCGGGGCTCTATGGCTACACCTTC.

V and J are TRBV28 and TRBJ2-2; 12 nucleotides match TRBD1. Trimming removed 6 bases from V and 5 bases from J; junction bases left unmatched: 7. This CDR3 is 16 amino acids long. In germline, CDR1 is MDHEN, CDR2 SYDVKM. The chain's CDR3 is CASRPPGQGATGELFF. CDR3 coding DNA: TGTGCCAGCAGGCCTCCGGGACAGGGGGCGACCGGGGAGCTGTTTTTT.

The J gene is TRBJ1-1, the V gene TRBV19; 9 nucleotides agree with TRBD1. V lost 7 bases and J lost 2; bases outside the gene matches: 8. The germline CDR1 and CDR2 sequences are LNHDA and SQIVND (reference sequence). The CDR3 is 15 amino acids. For the CDR3, the DNA is TGTGCCAGTATTCCCCGGGACAGGGATAACACTGAAGCTTTCTTT. Translating it yields CASIPRDRDNTEAFF.

V and J are TRBV30 and TRBJ1-5; maybe TRBD1 (5 bases). The V end lost 2 bases, the J end lost 8 bases, and 13 bases lay between the germline ends. The CDR3 has 13 amino acids. From germline, CDR1 is GTSNPN and CDR2 SVGIG (reference sequence). The CDR3 protein is CAWSPGREKPQHF. DNA for the CDR3: TGTGCCTGGAGTCCGGGACGGGAGAAGCCCCAGCATTTT.

The chain joins TRBV28 to TRBJ1-5; D remains unclear. V was trimmed by 1 base and J by 4 bases, leaving 8 bases between them. The germline V gene has CDR1 MDHEN and CDR2 SYDVKM. There are 14 residues in the CDR3. DNA for the CDR3: TGTGCCAGCAGTTTATCGGGGAGGAATCAGCCCCAGCATTTT. Amino acid sequence: CASSLSGRNQPQHF.

This clone was counted only a few times. The V call is TRBV27, the J call TRBJ1-6; D perhaps matches TRBD1 (5 bases). The CDR3 spans 17 residues. CDR1 is MNHEY and CDR2 is SMNVEV in the germline V gene (reference sequence). The V end was cut by 3 bases, the J end by 0 bases, with 12 bases between. The CDR3 region is CASSLTARGSYNSPLHF. The DNA of the CDR3 is TGTGCCAGCAGTTTGACAGCCCGCGGCTCCTATAATTCACCCCTCCACTTT.

The rearrangement uses TRBV30 and TRBJ2-7; 8 nucleotides align to TRBD1. The CDR3 loop spans 12 amino acids. Germline trimming cut 4 bases from V and 3 bases from J; bases unmatched to any gene: 2. CDR1 GTSNPN and CDR2 SVGIG come from the germline V gene (reference sequence). The CDR3 region is CAWTGGSYEQYF. The CDR3 nucleotides are TGTGCCTGGACAGGGGGCAGCTACGAGCAGTACTTC. Full variable domain (missing parts from reference TRBV30 and TRBJ2-7): SQTIHQWPATLVQPVGSPLSLECTVEGTSNPNLYWYRQAAGRGLQLLFYSVGIGQISSEVPQNLSASRPQDRQFILSSKKLLLSDSGFYLCAWTGGSYEQYFGPGTRLTVT.

This clone occurred once. This chain links TRBV6-5 with TRBJ2-7; TRBD1 matches 12 bases. This CDR3 contains 15 residues. The V gene end was trimmed by 6 bases and the J gene end by 4 bases; junction bases not matched to a gene: 7. Germline lookup yields CDR1 MNHEY and CDR2 SVGAGI. In DNA form, the CDR3 reads TGTGCCAGCAGGTCTGGGACAGGGGGCCAGTACGAGCAGTACTTC. Translation: CASRSGTGGQYEQYF.

The rearrangement links TRBV19 to TRBJ2-2; tentatively, D is TRBD1 (6 bases). The CDR3 extends over 16 amino acids. The V and J ends lost 7 bases and 2 bases respectively, with 17 bases between them. The V gene's germline CDR1 is LNHDA and CDR2 SQIVND (reference sequence). Here the CDR3 DNA reads TGTGCCAGTACCGATCCCGGACAGCGAAACACCGGGGAGCTGTTTTTT. This sequence encodes CASTDPGQRNTGELFF.

This chain joins TRBV19 and TRBJ1-1, with 10 bases that match TRBD1. Germline V gene data show CDR1 as LNHDA and CDR2 as SQIVND (reference sequence). This CDR3 has 16 amino acids. V gave up 6 bases and J gave up 0 bases; unmatched junction bases: 7. CDR3 in DNA: TGTGCCAGTAGGCCCCGGGACAGGGGAATGAACACTGAAGCTTTCTTT. Its translation is CASRPRDRGMNTEAFF. Complete variable domain (other parts from reference TRBV19 and TRBJ1-1): DGGITQSPKYLFRKEGQNVTLSCEQNLNHDAMYWYRQDPGQGLRLIYYSQIVNDFQKGDIAEGYSVSREKKESFPLTVTSAQKNPTAFYLCASRPRDRGMNTEAFFGQGTRLTVV.

This chain uses TRBV5-1 with TRBJ2-3, with a possible D match to TRBD1 (5 bases). The CDR3 totals 15 residues. Germline assignment: CDR1 SGHRS and CDR2 YFSETQ. Between the trimmed V and J ends, which lost 0 bases and 2 bases, there was a span of 10 bases. DNA for the CDR3: TGCGCCAGCAGCTTGGAAGACAGCATCACAGATACGCAGTATTTT. It specifies CASSLEDSITDTQYF.

The rearrangement links TRBV27 to TRBJ1-4, with a weak D call TRBD1 (6 bases). The CDR3 extends over 15 amino acids. The V gene's germline CDR1 is MNHEY and CDR2 SMNVEV (reference sequence). V was shortened by 2 bases and J by 2 bases, with 9 bases between the two germline ends. The CDR3 DNA reads TGTGCCAGCAGTTTAGGGGGGGCTACTAATGAAAAACTGTTTTTT. It encodes CASSLGGATNEKLFF.

V and J are TRBV10-3 and TRBJ2-1; tentative D call: TRBD2 (5 bases). Per germline, CDR1 ENHRY and CDR2 SYGVKD. V was clipped by 0 bases and J by 5 bases, with 17 bases between them. This CDR3 has 17 amino acids. The CDR3 bases are TGTGCCATCAGTGAGTCCCAGCTAGCACCACTTGACAATGAGCAGTTCTTC. This encodes CAISESQLAPLDNEQFF.

This clone turned up a few times. The V call is TRBV7-9, the J call TRBJ2-5, with 15 bases identical to TRBD2. Germline V CDR1 and CDR2: SEHNR, FQNEAQ (reference sequence). This CDR3 is 17 amino acids long. The V and J ends lost 5 bases and 2 bases, in that order; junction bases with no gene match: 6. CDR3 residues: CASSPGTSGGKQETQYF. CDR3 nucleotide sequence: TGTGCCAGCAGCCCCGGGACTAGCGGGGGGAAGCAAGAGACCCAGTACTTC.